This is a list of T cell receptor beta chains from one sample in a study of T cells in Graves' hyperthyroidism and ophthalmopathy. Using its own MiXCR run on the multiplex PCR reads, TCRdb lists one record per CDR3 protein. The sample shows approximately 710,000 distinct CDR3 sequences, 17% of them seen only once. Material for sequencing was blood. The receptors stem from a man between 45 and 60 years old with Graves' hyperthyroidism. CDR3s leave out the opening cysteine and the closing phenylalanine or tryptophan. A D gene is named only where the DNA matches it firmly.

D gene	V gene	J gene	CDR3 protein
.	TRBV29-1	TRBJ1-2	SGGERVPGYT
TRBD2	TRBV6-1	TRBJ2-7	ASSELAGSSYEQY
TRBD2	TRBV4-1	TRBJ2-7	ASSQEKRGTYEQY
TRBD2	TRBV20-1	TRBJ2-1	SALRASGRATEQF
TRBD2	TRBV29-1	TRBJ2-6	SVFSGTSGWANVLT
.	TRBV19	TRBJ2-7	ASSRDGPPIEQY
TRBD1	TRBV10-3	TRBJ1-6	AISDRDRHDRSYNSPLH
.	TRBV3-1	TRBJ2-7	ASSRLHVGNGPYEQY
.	TRBV6-1	TRBJ1-4	ASSEALTVGKDEKLF
TRBD1	TRBV7-9	TRBJ2-7	ASSGTGFNEQY
TRBD2	TRBV5-1	TRBJ2-4	ASSLRTSPNIQY
.	TRBV12-3/TRBV12-4	TRBJ2-5	ASSSRLGRETQY
TRBD2	TRBV5-5	TRBJ2-2	ASSTGLAGFNGELF
TRBD1	TRBV19	TRBJ1-2	ASSTQRDRYGYT
.	TRBV4-1	TRBJ1-2	ASSQDWGGYGYT
.	TRBV3-1	TRBJ2-2	ASSQVATSNTGELF
.	TRBV28	TRBJ2-7	ASSSLGWRLSSYEQY
.	TRBV27	TRBJ1-2	ASSFSGQDGYT
TRBD1	TRBV28	TRBJ2-7	ASSLYIQGAYEQY
TRBD2	TRBV7-8	TRBJ2-2	ASSYGLAGASGTGELF
TRBD1	TRBV2	TRBJ1-5	ASSEALRSTGQDQPQH
TRBD1	TRBV6-1	TRBJ2-6	ASRQGAMSGANVLT
TRBD2	TRBV20-1	TRBJ2-3	SAPPDPGTSGSHPTDTQY
TRBD2	TRBV7-3	TRBJ2-1	ASSLMGGGDASSYNEQF
.	TRBV2	TRBJ1-5	ASSDGQGNQPQH
.	TRBV3-1	TRBJ2-7	ASSQARTYSYEQY
.	TRBV28	TRBJ2-7	ASSPGPTFYEQY
.	TRBV28	TRBJ1-1	ASSPVLGTEAF
TRBD2	TRBV19	TRBJ2-7	ASSTTTSGRVYEQY
TRBD2	TRBV28	TRBJ2-1	ASSLSGLAGFPYNEQF
.	TRBV6-1	TRBJ2-7	ASMLQRRSYEQY
TRBD2	TRBV29-1	TRBJ2-7	SVDGTSGNSYEQY
.	TRBV28	TRBJ2-5	ASSPSSPPYQETQY
TRBD1	TRBV5-1	TRBJ2-2	ASSRDRAWGELF
TRBD2	TRBV28	TRBJ2-2	ASSITSTGSGSIPGELF
.	TRBV19	TRBJ2-1	ASSMGTDNEQF
.	TRBV7-2	TRBJ2-3	ASSLQTGRTDTQY
.	TRBV6-5	TRBJ2-7	ASSYGVTVSPYEQY
TRBD1	TRBV15	TRBJ1-4	ATSRDRGTAPNEKLF